This TCR beta chain was captured in a study of shared clonotypes between healthy human individuals. General study results and limits: Compared with clonotypes that all four donors shared, non-shared clonotypes had lower generation probabilities. In the sorted subsets, rarefaction showed sequencing was incomplete despite large depth. Compared with memory subsets, naive subsets generally had larger estimated richness.

The CDR3 has 15 residues. The germline gives CDR1 MNHEY, CDR2 SVGAGI. V shed 5 bases and J shed 0 bases, with 13 bases lying between them. Of note for this clone: Its target is not known.

Assay: immunoSEQ multiplex PCR; the TCRdb copy retains only in-frame clones and omits some. The sample comprises approximately 720,000 clones, roughly 94% of which are singletons, and 24% rests with the top ten. Naive CD8 cells lacked CD45RO and underwent positive selection for CCR7, leaving out terminally differentiated effector memory CD45RA+ cells. This sequence was found in a man under 40 in good health. Sequencing used naive CD8+ T cells sorted from blood. This chain uses TRBV6-5 with TRBJ2-5, with D perhaps matching TRBD1 (5 bases). The CDR3 DNA reads as TGTGCCAGCAGTACCGCAGGGTGGTACCAAGAGACCCAGTACTTC. Protein product: CASSTAGWYQETQYF.